Here is one TCR beta chain with its context. The specificity of this receptor is unknown. Qualities for individual bases were not recorded, and no much larger clone is one base off. The CDR3 runs 16 amino acids, cysteine and phenylalanine included. The entry retains the CDR3 DNA only, 48 bases that are in frame from base 1. Reading the germline V gene gives CDR1 KGHDR and CDR2 SFDVKD. For this chain, trimming is 12 bases at the V end and 0 bases at the J end, and the number of junction bases without a gene match is 15. The data stem from a study of T cells in Graves' hyperthyroidism and ophthalmopathy (dated by TCRdb to the late 2010s). Describing the broader study: Peripheral blood was collected at initial diagnosis, before any treatment. Prospective prediction of ophthalmopathy was tested in an independent validation cohort of 18 to 20 hyperthyroidism patients and 15 to 17 patients who later progressed to ophthalmopathy. Following sampling, methimazole starting at 30 mg daily was given to hyperthyroidism patients, and high-dose intravenous methylprednisolone was given to ophthalmopathy patients. The paper describes TCR Vbeta CDR3 sequencing of about 140 peripheral blood samples, made up of about 40 ophthalmopathy patients, 70 to 75 hyperthyroidism patients and some 17 progressor patients. For training and testing, the 100 or so patients in the discovery cohort were randomly divided in a 7:3 ratio. To identify TCR V-J signatures that set the groups apart, the researchers used a discovery cohort of 100 patients, made up of 40 to 45 with Graves' ophthalmopathy and 57 with stable Graves' hyperthyroidism. Thyroid tissue and blood T-cell repertoires from about six Graves' hyperthyroidism patients were also compared in the study.

Graves' hyperthyroidism was defined as stable when no progression to ophthalmopathy occurred over 18 months of follow-up. Hyperthyroidism patients were newly diagnosed, with disease duration under 2 months, and aged 18 to 65 years. Exclusion was applied to patients with uncontrolled infections, other autoimmune diseases, pregnancy or lactation. Diagnoses relied on clinical symptoms, serum thyroxine and TRAb, thyroid ultrasound and orbital computed tomography. Ficoll-Paque density gradient centrifugation was used to isolate PBMCs from approximately 10 ml of fresh peripheral blood. Trizol reagent was used to extract total RNA, and RNA quality was then checked on an Agilent 2100 Bioanalyzer. TCR beta CDR3 regions were amplified from RNA transcripts. A first-round RT-PCR of the TCR CDR3 used the HTBI primer set with the Qiagen OneStep RT-PCR kit. Libraries were constructed in a second round of multiplex PCR, after which size selection and purification were performed. Paired-end sequencing of the libraries was performed with 100 bp reads on an Illumina HiSeq2000. The original methods were these. SOAPnuke was used to process the raw data, with reads discarded if the reads contained adapters or uncalled bases, had a mean Phred below 15, or lacked an exact constant-primer or identifier match. High-quality paired reads were merged with COPE v1.2.5, and unique nucleotide sequences were defined as clonotypes. MiTCR v1.1 was used to align clonotypes to the IMGT TRBV, TRBD and TRBJ reference segments. Only V-J combinations with frequency above 0.0001, covering 99% to 99.2% of repertoires, were analysed. A TCS score was defined as the ratio between F50 (clonal expansion) and ExV (chaos), using BLOSUM62-based TCRdist between CDR3 peptides within each V-J. Welch's t-statistics and random forest reduced around 550 V-J features to some 14, which were used in a naive Bayes classifier (R e1071). The similarity between thyroid and blood repertoires was quantified using the Morisita-Horn index. TCRdb trimmed public reads at Q25 via fastp, called clones via MiXCR and kept in-frame beta chains. Identical CDR3 proteins give one entry, which carries the most common genes and DNA. None of the V and J calls come from the authors' own analysis; TCRdb made them. For this sample the table gives hundreds of thousands of distinct CDR3 sequences, of which around a third were detected only once. Around a third of the sample lies in the top ten.

Beyond this particular receptor, the publication reports: No statistical method was used to set the sample size in advance, and investigators knew the group allocation. During validation, the model predicted progression to ophthalmopathy a median of about 5.9 months ahead of onset, with around 70% sensitivity and 72% to 80% specificity. In cross-validation, a model built on a 13 V-J signature told ophthalmopathy apart from stable hyperthyroidism with approximately 90% sensitivity and roughly 81% specificity, and in testing the same model reached 80%/75%. Most expanded thyroid clonotypes (frequency above 0.001) were also detected in blood, a finding suggesting that blood repertoires may reflect thyroid immune responses.

The sequence links TRBV24-1 to TRBJ2-7; 8 bases in the junction line up with TRBD2. Specimen: blood. The TCR was taken from a woman aged 40-49 years with Graves' hyperthyroidism. CDR3 loop: CAGSRSGTRYSYEQYF. DNA sequence: TGTGCCGGAAGTCGTTCCGGGACTAGATACTCCTACGAGCAGTACTTC.